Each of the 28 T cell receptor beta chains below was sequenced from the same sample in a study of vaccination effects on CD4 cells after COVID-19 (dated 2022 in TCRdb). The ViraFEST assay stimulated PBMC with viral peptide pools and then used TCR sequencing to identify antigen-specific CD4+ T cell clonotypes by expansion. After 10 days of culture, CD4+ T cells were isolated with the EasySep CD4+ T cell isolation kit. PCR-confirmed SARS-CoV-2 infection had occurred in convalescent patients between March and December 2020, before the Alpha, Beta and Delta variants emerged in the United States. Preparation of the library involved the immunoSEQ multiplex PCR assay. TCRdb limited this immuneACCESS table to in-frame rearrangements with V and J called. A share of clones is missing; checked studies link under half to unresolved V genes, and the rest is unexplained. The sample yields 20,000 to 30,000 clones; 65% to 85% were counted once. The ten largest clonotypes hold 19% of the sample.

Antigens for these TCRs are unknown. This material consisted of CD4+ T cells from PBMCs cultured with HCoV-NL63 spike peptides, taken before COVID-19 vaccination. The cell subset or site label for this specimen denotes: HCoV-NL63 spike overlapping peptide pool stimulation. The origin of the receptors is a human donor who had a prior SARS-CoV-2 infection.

The CDR3 reads CATGGTGGDPNQPQHF. DNA of the CDR3: TGTGCCACCGGAGGGACAGGGGGGGACCCAAATCAGCCCCAGCATTTT. V is TRBV24-1 and J is TRBJ1-5; 11 positions match TRBD1. The V segment lost 9 bases and the J segment 4 bases; nucleotides outside the gene matches: 10. The length of the CDR3 is 16 residues. Germline CDR1 and CDR2: KGHDR and SFDVKD.

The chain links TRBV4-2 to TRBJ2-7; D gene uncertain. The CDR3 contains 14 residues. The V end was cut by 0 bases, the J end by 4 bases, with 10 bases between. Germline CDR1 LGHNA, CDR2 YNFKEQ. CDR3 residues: CASSQEYMLYEQYF. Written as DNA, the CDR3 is TGTGCCAGCAGCCAAGAGTACATGCTATACGAGCAGTACTTC.

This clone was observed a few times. CDR3 protein: CASSGKTGTNSKEQYF. CDR3 nucleotides: TGTGCCAGCAGCGGGAAGACCGGGACCAACTCGAAAGAGCAGTACTTC. This chain links TRBV2 with TRBJ2-7; D is perhaps TRBD1 or TRBD2 (5 bases each). This CDR3 region has 16 residues. V gave up 6 bases and J gave up 7 bases, with 25 bases separating them. The germline V gene has CDR1 SNHLY and CDR2 FYNNEI.

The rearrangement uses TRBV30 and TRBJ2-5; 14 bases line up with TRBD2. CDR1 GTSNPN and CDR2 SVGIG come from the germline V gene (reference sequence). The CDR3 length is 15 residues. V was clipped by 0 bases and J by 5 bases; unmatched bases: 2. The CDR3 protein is CAWSVGTSGSETQYF. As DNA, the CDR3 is TGTGCCTGGAGTGTAGGGACTAGCGGGAGCGAGACCCAGTACTTC.

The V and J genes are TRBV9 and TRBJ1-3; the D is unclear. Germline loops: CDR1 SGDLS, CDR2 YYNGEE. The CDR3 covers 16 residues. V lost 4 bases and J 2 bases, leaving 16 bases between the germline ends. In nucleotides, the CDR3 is TGTGCCAGCAGCTCTCGATCTTTGAGTGCTGGAAACACCATATATTTT. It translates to CASSSRSLSAGNTIYF.

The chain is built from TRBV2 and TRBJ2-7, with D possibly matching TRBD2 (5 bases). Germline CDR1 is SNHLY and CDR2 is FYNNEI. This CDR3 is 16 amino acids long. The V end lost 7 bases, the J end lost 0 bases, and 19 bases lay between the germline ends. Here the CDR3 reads CASKIGGDSYSYEQYF. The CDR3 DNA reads TGTGCCAGCAAGATCGGAGGTGACTCCTACTCCTACGAGCAGTACTTC.

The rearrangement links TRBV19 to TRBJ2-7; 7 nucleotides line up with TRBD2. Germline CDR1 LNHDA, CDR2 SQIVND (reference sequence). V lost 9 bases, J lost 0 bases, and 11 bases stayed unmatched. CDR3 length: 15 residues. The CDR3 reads CASTQTGGYSYEQYF. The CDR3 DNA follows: TGTGCCAGCACCCAAACGGGGGGATACTCCTACGAGCAGTACTTC. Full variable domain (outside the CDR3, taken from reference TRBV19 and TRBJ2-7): DGGITQSPKYLFRKEGQNVTLSCEQNLNHDAMYWYRQDPGQGLRLIYYSQIVNDFQKGDIAEGYSVSREKKESFPLTVTSAQKNPTAFYLCASTQTGGYSYEQYFGPGTRLTVT.

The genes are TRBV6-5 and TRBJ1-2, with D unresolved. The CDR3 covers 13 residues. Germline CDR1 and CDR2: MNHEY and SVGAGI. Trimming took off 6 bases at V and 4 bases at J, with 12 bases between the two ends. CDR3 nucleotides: TGTGCCAGCAGCCGCAATTACCTCTATGGCTACACCTTC. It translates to CASSRNYLYGYTF.

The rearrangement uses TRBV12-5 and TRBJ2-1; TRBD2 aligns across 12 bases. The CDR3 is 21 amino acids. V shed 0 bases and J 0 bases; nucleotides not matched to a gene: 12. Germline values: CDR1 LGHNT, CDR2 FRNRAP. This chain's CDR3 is CASGLVPRWTSGASSYNEQFF. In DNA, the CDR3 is TGTGCTAGTGGTTTGGTACCCCGGTGGACTAGCGGGGCCAGCTCCTACAATGAGCAGTTCTTC.

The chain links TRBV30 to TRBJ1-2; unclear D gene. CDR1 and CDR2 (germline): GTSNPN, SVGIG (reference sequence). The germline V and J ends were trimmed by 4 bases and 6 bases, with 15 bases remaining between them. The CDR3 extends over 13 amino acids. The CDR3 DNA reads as TGTGCCTGGACACCGACGGGATTGAATGGCTACACCTTC. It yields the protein CAWTPTGLNGYTF.

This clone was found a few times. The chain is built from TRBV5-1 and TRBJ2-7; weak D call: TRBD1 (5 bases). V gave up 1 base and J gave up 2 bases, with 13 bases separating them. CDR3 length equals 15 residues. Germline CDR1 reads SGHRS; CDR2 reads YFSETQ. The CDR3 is CASSLLQGTTYEQYF. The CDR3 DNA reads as TGCGCCAGCAGCTTGTTGCAGGGAACCACCTACGAGCAGTACTTC.

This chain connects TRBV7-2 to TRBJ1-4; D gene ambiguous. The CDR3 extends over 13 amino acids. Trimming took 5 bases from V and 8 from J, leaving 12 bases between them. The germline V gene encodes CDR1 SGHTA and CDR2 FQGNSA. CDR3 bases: TGTGCCAGCAGCCTCTGGGAGGAAGAAAAACTGTTTTTT. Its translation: CASSLWEEEKLFF.

CDR3 amino acids: CASSPEQGGGYGYTF. The DNA for the CDR3 is TGTGCCAGCAGCCCAGAACAGGGGGGGGGCTATGGCTACACCTTC. The rearrangement joins TRBV2 to TRBJ1-2, with 8 bases lining up with TRBD1. This CDR3 is 15 amino acids long. J lost 4 bases, V lost 6 bases, and 10 bases had no gene match. The germline V gene has CDR1 SNHLY and CDR2 FYNNEI.

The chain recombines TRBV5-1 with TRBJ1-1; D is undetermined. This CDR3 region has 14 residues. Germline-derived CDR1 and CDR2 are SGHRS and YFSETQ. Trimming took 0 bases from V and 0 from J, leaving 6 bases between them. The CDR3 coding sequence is TGCGCCAGCAGCTTGGGCACCATGAACACTGAAGCTTTCTTT. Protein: CASSLGTMNTEAFF.

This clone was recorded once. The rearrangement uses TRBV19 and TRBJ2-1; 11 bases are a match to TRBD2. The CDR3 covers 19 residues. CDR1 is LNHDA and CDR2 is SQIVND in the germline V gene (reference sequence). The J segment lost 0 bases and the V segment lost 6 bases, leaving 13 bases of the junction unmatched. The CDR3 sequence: CASSLSYGLAGGSYNEQFF. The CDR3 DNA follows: TGTGCCAGTAGCCTGAGCTACGGACTAGCGGGCGGCTCCTACAATGAGCAGTTCTTC.

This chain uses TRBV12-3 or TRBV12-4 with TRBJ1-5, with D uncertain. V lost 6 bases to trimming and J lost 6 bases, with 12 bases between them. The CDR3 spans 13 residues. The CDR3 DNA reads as TGTGCCAGCAGGCAGTCACAGAGTCAGCCCCAGCATTTT. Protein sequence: CASRQSQSQPQHF.

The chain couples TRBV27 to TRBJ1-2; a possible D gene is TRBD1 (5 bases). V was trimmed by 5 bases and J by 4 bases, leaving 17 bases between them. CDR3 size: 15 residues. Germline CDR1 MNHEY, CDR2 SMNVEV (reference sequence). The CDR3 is CASSNSRDVGYGYTF. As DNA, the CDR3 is TGTGCCAGCAGTAACTCGCGGGACGTGGGCTATGGCTACACCTTC.

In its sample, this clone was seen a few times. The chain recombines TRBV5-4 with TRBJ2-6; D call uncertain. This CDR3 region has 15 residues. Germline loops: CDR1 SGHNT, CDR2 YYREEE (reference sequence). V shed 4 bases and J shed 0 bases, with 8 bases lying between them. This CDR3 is CASSPRDSGANVLTF. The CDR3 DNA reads TGTGCCAGCAGCCCAAGGGACTCTGGGGCCAACGTCCTGACTTTC.

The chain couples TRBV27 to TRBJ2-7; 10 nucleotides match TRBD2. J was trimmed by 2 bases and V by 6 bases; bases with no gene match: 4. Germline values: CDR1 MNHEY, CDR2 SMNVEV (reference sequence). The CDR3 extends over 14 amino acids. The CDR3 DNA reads TGTGCCAGCAGCTTAGCGGGAGGACCCTACGAGCAGTACTTC. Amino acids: CASSLAGGPYEQYF.

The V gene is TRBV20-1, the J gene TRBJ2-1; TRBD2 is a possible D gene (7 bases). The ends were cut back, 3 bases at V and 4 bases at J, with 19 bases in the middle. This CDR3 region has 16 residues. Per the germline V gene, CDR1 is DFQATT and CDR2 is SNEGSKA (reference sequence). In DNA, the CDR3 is TGCAGTGCTAGTACAACTTTGCGGGGGCTATACAATGAGCAGTTCTTC. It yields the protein CSASTTLRGLYNEQFF.

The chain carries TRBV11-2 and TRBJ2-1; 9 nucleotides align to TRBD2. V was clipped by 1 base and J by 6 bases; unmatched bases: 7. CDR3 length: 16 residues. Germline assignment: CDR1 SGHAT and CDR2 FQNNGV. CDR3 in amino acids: CASSLVGGGGVNEQFF. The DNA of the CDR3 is TGTGCCAGCAGCTTAGTCGGCGGGGGGGGCGTCAATGAGCAGTTCTTC.

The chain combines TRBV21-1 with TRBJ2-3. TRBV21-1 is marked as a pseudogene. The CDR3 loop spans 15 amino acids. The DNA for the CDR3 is TGTGCCAGCAGCAAACGGTGGGGTCGGACAGATACGCAGTATTTT. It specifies CASSKRWGRTDTQYF.

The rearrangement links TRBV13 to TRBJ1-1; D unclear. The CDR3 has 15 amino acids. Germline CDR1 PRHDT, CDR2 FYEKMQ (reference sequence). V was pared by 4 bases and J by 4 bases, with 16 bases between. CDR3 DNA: TGTGCCAGCAGCTCCGGACCACGTTGGGGCACTGAAGCTTTCTTT. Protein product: CASSSGPRWGTEAFF.

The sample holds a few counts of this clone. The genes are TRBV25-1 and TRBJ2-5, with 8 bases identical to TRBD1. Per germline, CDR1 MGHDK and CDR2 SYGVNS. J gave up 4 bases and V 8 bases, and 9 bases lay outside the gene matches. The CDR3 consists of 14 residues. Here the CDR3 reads CASAPGQEGETQYF. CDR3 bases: TGTGCCAGCGCTCCGGGACAGGAGGGAGAGACCCAGTACTTC.

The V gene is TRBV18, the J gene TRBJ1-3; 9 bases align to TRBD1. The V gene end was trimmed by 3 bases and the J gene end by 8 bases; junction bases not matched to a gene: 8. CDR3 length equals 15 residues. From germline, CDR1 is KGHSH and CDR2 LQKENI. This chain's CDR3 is CASSPEQGARDTIYF. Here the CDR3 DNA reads TGTGCCAGCTCACCCGAACAGGGGGCTCGGGACACCATATATTTT.

CDR3 in amino acids: CASSYSISGPQETQYF. The CDR3 nucleotides are TGTGCCAGCAGTTACTCGATTTCCGGGCCCCAAGAGACCCAGTACTTC. The chain recombines TRBV6-6 with TRBJ2-5; D unclear. The CDR3 has 16 residues. Trimming removed 0 bases from V and 1 base from J, with 12 bases in between. CDR1 MNHNY and CDR2 SVGAGI come from the germline V gene (reference sequence).

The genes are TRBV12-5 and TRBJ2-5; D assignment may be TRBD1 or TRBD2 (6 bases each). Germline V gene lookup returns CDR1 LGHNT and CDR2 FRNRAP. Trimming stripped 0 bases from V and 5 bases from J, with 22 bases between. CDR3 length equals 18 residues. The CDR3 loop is CASGLVHRPRGPAETQYF. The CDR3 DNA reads TGTGCTAGTGGTTTGGTACACAGGCCCCGGGGGCCGGCGGAGACCCAGTACTTC.

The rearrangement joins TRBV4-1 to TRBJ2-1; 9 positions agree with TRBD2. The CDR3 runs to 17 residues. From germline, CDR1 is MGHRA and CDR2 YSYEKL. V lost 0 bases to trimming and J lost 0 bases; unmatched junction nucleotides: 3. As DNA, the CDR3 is TGCGCCAGCAGCCAAGATGGCGGGAGGGCCTCCTACAATGAGCAGTTCTTC. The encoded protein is CASSQDGGRASYNEQFF.